This paragraph covers one T cell receptor (beta chain) sequence. Its target is not known. CDR1 and CDR2 (germline): ENHRY, SYGVKD. Unmatched junction bases numbered 10, after V lost 8 bases and J lost 6 bases. This CDR3 region has 14 residues. This sample was taken from a study of cytomegalovirus exposure and HLA in healthy donors. Background on the study: Among about 200 million T cells, an earlier analysis found 120 million or so unique TCR beta sequences.

PCR primers comprised 60 Vbeta and 13 Jbeta primers. Produced via immunoSEQ multiplex PCR; TCRdb's table is partial and in-frame only. The sample has 200,000 or so clones, 80% to 85% seen once. Study results and limitations: Diagnosis of cytomegalovirus status made by the classifier reportedly showed high specificity and sensitivity. Several of the most significant clusters were apparently associated with common viral pathogens in a later analysis. By HLA locus, TCR association rates varied in a later analysis, with DRB1 showing the most and HLA-C the fewest.

The specimen was PBMCs. The clonotype was recovered from a woman in her forties or fifties in good health and CMV-seropositive. The V call is TRBV10-3, the J call TRBJ2-3; 8 bases fit TRBD2. The chain's CDR3 is CAISPGGGFDTQYF. The CDR3, as DNA: TGTGCCATCTCCCCTGGCGGGGGGTTTGATACGCAGTATTTT.